This TCR beta chain derives from a study of T cell repertoires in cytomegalovirus infection. Study at large: Public TCR beta signatures provided an indication of both CMV infection and a matching HLA type. Study outcomes and limitations: Totalled public TCR beta family frequency picked out people who carried CMV plus the relevant HLA. HLA-C-restricted CMV-specific TCR beta clonotypes were dominant in the ex vivo response.

This clonotype was seen ten or more times. Antigen: not known. From the reads, TCRdb called clonotypes with MiXCR, one entry per CDR3 protein. The table has about 490,000 distinct CDR3 sequences, about 11% seen once. The TCR was taken from a human donor in good health (CMV status not recorded). Some clones in this sample may be carry-over from other donors' samples. Sequencing used PBMCs.

The CDR3 region is CASSLGVGGYTF. For the CDR3, the DNA is TGTGCCAGCAGCTTAGGCGTGGGTGGCTACACCTTC. The chain recombines TRBV7-2 with TRBJ1-2, with D uncertain. The length of the CDR3 is 12 residues. Germline-derived CDR1 and CDR2 are SGHTA and FQGNSA. Deletions cut 1 base from V and 7 bases from J, with 7 bases between.